Described below is a single T cell receptor beta chain sequence and its context. This CDR3 is also generated by other DNA sequences in the sample. The data are from a study of shared clonotypes between healthy human individuals. In the study overall: Per donor, CD8 memory used one plate, CD8 naive used two, CD4 memory used three and CD4 naive used three.

HIV-negative, healthy adults without recent acute infections or vaccinations were the donors. CD45RA-negative memory and CD45RA+ naive subsets were split from the CD4+ cells. Original handling: Filtering differed, since immunoSEQ gave only junction sequences and no quality scores. TCRdb keeps only in-frame clones here, not all; method: immunoSEQ multiplex PCR. That table is the source of V, J and clone size, and D and trimming were worked out from the DNA. This sample has about 1.1 million clones, with 77% found just once. V was clipped by 0 bases and J by 0 bases, with 10 bases between them. The CDR3 length is 15 residues. Germline loops: CDR1 GTSNPN, CDR2 SVGIG (reference sequence).

Material: memory CD4+ T cells from PBMCs. Subset: CD45RA-negative fraction. The chain links TRBV30 to TRBJ2-3, with D possibly called TRBD1 or TRBD2 (5 bases each). This TCR came from a man in his late teens or twenties in good health. Some clones in this sample may be carry-over from other donors' samples. CDR3 protein: CAWSVLGTSTDTQYF. The CDR3 nucleotides read TGTGCCTGGAGTGTCCTCGGGACCAGCACAGATACGCAGTATTTT.